This T cell receptor beta chain was recovered during a study of blood T cell repertoires in COVID-19. Across the study: Whether acute or convalescent, the COVID-19 samples came from the United States, Italy and Spain.

Methods used by the authors: By means of reference gene primer amplification, nucleated cell counts were estimated. The assay was immunoSEQ multiplex PCR, and TCRdb's table has in-frame clones only and misses some. V and J calls and clone size are copied from that table; D and trimming were computed from the DNA. The sample has 370,000 or so clones; 70% to 90% are singletons. This CDR3 contains 15 residues. From germline, CDR1 is SGHTA and CDR2 FQGNSA. Trimming took off 3 bases at V and 8 bases at J, with 16 bases between the two ends. The material sequenced was PBMCs or T cells enriched from blood (not recorded which). V gene TRBV7-2 combines with J gene TRBJ2-2; maybe TRBD1 (5 bases). This TCR was sampled from a man aged 25-45 years who had recovered from COVID-19. The CDR3 region is CASSFTTSRGGELFF. Written as DNA, the CDR3 is TGTGCCAGCAGCTTCACAACGTCTAGGGGTGGGGAGCTGTTTTTT. Together with reference TRBV7-2 and TRBJ2-2, the CDR3 gives the full variable domain: GAGVSQSPSNKVTEKGKDVELRCDPISGHTALYWYRQSLGQGLEFLIYFQGNSAPDKSGLPSDRFSAERTGGSVSTLTIQRTQQEDSAVYLCASSFTTSRGGELFFGEGSRLTVL.